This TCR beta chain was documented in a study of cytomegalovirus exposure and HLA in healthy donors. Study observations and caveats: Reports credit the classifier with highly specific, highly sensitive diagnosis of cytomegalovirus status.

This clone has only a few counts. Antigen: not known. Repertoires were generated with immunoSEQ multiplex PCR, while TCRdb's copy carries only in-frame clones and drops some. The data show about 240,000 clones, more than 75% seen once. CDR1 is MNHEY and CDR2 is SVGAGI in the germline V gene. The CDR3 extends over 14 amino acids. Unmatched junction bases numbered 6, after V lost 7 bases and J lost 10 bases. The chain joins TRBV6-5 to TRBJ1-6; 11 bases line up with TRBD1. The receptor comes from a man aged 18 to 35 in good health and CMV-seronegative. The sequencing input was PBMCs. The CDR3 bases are TGTGCCAGCACCACGGACAGGGGGCAATCACCCCTCCACTTT. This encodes CASTTDRGQSPLHF.